This entry lists 3 T cell receptor beta chains sequenced from one sample in a study of regulatory T cells in long-lasting Graves disease. Libraries of TCR beta came from iRepertoire HTBI primers plus Arm-PCR of CDR3 regions. Via MiXCR, TCRdb re-called the multiplex PCR reads, giving one row per CDR3 protein. Of 400,000 to 500,000 distinct CDR3 sequences in the sample, about a fifth were seen once. The time point denotes: persistent/refractory GD, antithyroid drugs over 5 years with positive TRAb. With RNA extracted from PBMCs as input, the TCR library was made. Sample: peripheral blood mononuclear cells (PBMCs), taken when the disease was refractory, from a patient treated with antithyroid drugs. The receptors were gathered from a female donor with Graves disease.

This clonotype was seen only a few times. V usage is TRBV28 and J usage is TRBJ1-3; 7 nucleotides agree with TRBD1. CDR1 is MDHEN, CDR2 SYDVKM, per germline. V lost 10 bases, J lost 2 bases, and 5 bases stayed unmatched. The CDR3 spans 13 residues. The CDR3 protein is CATRGGPGNTIYF. CDR3 nucleotides: TGTGCCACCAGGGGGGGGCCTGGAAACACCATATATTTT.

DNA for the CDR3: TGTGCCAGTAGTATTGAGACATCCTCCTATGGCTACACCTTC. Residues: CASSIETSSYGYTF. This chain uses TRBV19 with TRBJ1-2; D is undetermined. CDR1 LNHDA and CDR2 SQIVND come from the germline V gene (reference sequence). This CDR3 has 14 residues. Trimming removed 3 bases from V and 4 bases from J, with 12 bases in between.

A few counts support this clonotype. The chain uses TRBV29-1 and TRBJ1-3; D is undetermined. There are 14 residues in the CDR3. Looked up from germline, CDR1 is SQVTM and CDR2 is ANQGSEA. With 6 bases removed from V and 3 bases from J, the gap between germline ends came to 15 bases. As DNA, the CDR3 is TGCAGCGTCCAAGGGCGGCTGAGTGGAAACACCATATATTTT. Amino acids: CSVQGRLSGNTIYF.